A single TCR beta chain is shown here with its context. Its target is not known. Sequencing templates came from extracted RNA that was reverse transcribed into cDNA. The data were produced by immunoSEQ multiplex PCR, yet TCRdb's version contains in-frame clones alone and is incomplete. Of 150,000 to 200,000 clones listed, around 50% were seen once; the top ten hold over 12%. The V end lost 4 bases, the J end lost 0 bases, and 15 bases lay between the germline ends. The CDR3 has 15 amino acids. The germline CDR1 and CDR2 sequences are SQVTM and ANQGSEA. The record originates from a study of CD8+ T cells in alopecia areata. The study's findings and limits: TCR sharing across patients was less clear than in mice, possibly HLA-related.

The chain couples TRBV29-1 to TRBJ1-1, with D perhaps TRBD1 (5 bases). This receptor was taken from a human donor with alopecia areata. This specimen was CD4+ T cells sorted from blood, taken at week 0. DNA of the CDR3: TGCAGCGTTGGAGGAGAGACAGCCCTGAACACTGAAGCTTTCTTT. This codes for CSVGGETALNTEAFF.